These 20 T cell receptor beta chains originate from one sample sequenced in a study of T cell changes during pregnancy in multiple sclerosis. Sequenced by immunoSEQ multiplex PCR; TCRdb stores in-frame clones only, minus some. Of tens of thousands of clones in the sample, approximately 92% are singletons; the top ten hold 2% to 2.5%. The material was peripheral blood, obtained in the third trimester of pregnancy. These receptors were taken from a female donor with multiple sclerosis, enrolled in a pregnancy study.

The CDR3 reads CASSPYQRELVNEQFF. The DNA of the CDR3 is TGTGCCAGCAGTCCCTATCAGCGGGAGCTGGTTAATGAGCAGTTCTTC. The gene calls are TRBV27 and TRBJ2-1; TRBD2 aligns across 8 bases. Germline V gives CDR1 MNHEY, CDR2 SMNVEV (reference sequence). V lost 5 bases to trimming and J lost 7 bases; unmatched junction nucleotides: 13. The CDR3 spans 16 residues.

The V gene is TRBV27, the J gene TRBJ2-1; 8 positions match TRBD1. CDR1 and CDR2 (germline): MNHEY, SMNVEV (reference sequence). This CDR3 spans 17 amino acids. Trimming removed 3 bases from V and 7 bases from J; junction bases left unmatched: 14. The CDR3 protein is CASSFKAGHRGRNEQFF. CDR3 DNA sequence: TGTGCCAGCAGTTTTAAGGCAGGCCACAGGGGGAGGAATGAGCAGTTCTTC.

This clone was observed once. The V call is TRBV28, the J call TRBJ1-5; possibly TRBD1 for D (6 bases). V was shortened by 2 bases and J by 2 bases, with 16 bases between the two germline ends. This CDR3 has 17 amino acids. Per the germline V gene, CDR1 is MDHEN and CDR2 is SYDVKM. In nucleotides, the CDR3 is TGTGCCAGCAGTTTACGTCAGACGGGGACACGCAATCAGCCCCAGCATTTT. Amino acids: CASSLRQTGTRNQPQHF.

The rearrangement links TRBV11-3 to TRBJ2-2, with TRBD2 matching over 12 bases. Germline V gene data show CDR1 as SGHNT and CDR2 as YENEEA. The V and J ends lost 4 bases and 0 bases, in that order; junction bases with no gene match: 0. The CDR3 extends over 16 amino acids. The CDR3 sequence: CASSWTSGANTGELFF. The CDR3 nucleotides read TGTGCCAGCAGCTGGACTAGCGGGGCGAACACCGGGGAGCTGTTTTTT. Full variable domain (outside the CDR3, taken from reference TRBV11-3 and TRBJ2-2): EAGVVQSPRYKIIEKKQPVAFWCNPISGHNTLYWYLQNLGQGPELLIRYENEEAVDDSQLPKDRFSAERLKGVDSTLKIQPAELGDSAVYLCASSWTSGANTGELFFGEGSRLTVL.

V and J are TRBV28 and TRBJ1-1, with a tentative D call TRBD1 (5 bases). Germline V gene data show CDR1 as MDHEN and CDR2 as SYDVKM. The CDR3 contains 14 residues. With 3 bases removed from V and 3 bases from J, the gap between germline ends came to 11 bases. The CDR3 sequence is CASSFSAGYTEAFF. As DNA, the CDR3 is TGTGCCAGCAGTTTTAGTGCAGGGTACACTGAAGCTTTCTTT.

The chain links TRBV18 to TRBJ2-1, with D perhaps matching TRBD1 (6 bases). Germline CDR1 is KGHSH and CDR2 is LQKENI. This CDR3 region has 15 residues. V lost 5 bases to trimming and J lost 5 bases, with 16 bases between them. The CDR3 DNA sequence: TGTGCCAGCTCATCGACAGGCCCCGCTAACAATGAGCAGTTCTTC. This sequence encodes CASSSTGPANNEQFF.

V is TRBV7-9 and J is TRBJ2-1; weak D call: TRBD2 (5 bases). CDR3 length: 14 residues. Trimming left V 1 base short and J 9 bases short, with 13 bases between. Germline CDR1 SEHNR, CDR2 FQNEAQ (reference sequence). CDR3 bases: TGTGCCAGCAGCTTAGGTGGGAGTGTGGGTGAGCAGTTCTTC. Translated, it gives CASSLGGSVGEQFF.

The chain couples TRBV5-4 to TRBJ2-2; D perhaps matches TRBD1 (6 bases). The CDR3 has 16 residues. Germline V CDR1 and CDR2: SGHNT, YYREEE (reference sequence). Trimming took off 3 bases at V and 9 bases at J, with 21 bases between the two ends. The CDR3 loop reads CASSSSGTPFSRELFF. DNA for the CDR3: TGTGCCAGCAGCTCCTCCGGGACACCGTTTAGCAGGGAGCTGTTTTTT.

J is TRBJ1-1 and V is TRBV28; D is unclear. This CDR3 is 15 amino acids long. Germline V lookup: CDR1 MDHEN, CDR2 SYDVKM. Trimming removed 8 bases at V and 0 bases at J, with 16 bases between. For the CDR3, the DNA is TGTGCCAGCCACAGTTTCACCAGTATGAACACTGAAGCTTTCTTT. Translating it yields CASHSFTSMNTEAFF.

The chain uses TRBV18 and TRBJ2-7; possibly TRBD1 for D (5 bases). This CDR3 is 14 amino acids long. Germline V gene sequence: CDR1 KGHSH, CDR2 LQKENI. Trimming stripped 2 bases from V and 5 bases from J, with 13 bases between. The CDR3 nucleotides are TGTGCCAGCTCACCAATACAGGTGGTAGACGAGCAGTACTTC. It specifies CASSPIQVVDEQYF.

The rearrangement uses TRBV11-2 and TRBJ2-7; D might be TRBD1 (6 bases). CDR1 and CDR2 (germline): SGHAT, FQNNGV. V lost 4 bases, J lost 3 bases, and 13 bases lay in between. This CDR3 is built from 14 residues. The CDR3 spells CASSSNPDSYEQYF. In DNA, the CDR3 is TGTGCCAGCAGCTCGAATCCGGACAGCTACGAGCAGTACTTC. The variable domain in full, completed from reference TRBV11-2 and TRBJ2-7, reads EAGVAQSPRYKIIEKRQSVAFWCNPISGHATLYWYQQILGQGPKLLIQFQNNGVVDDSQLPKDRFSAERLKGVDSTLKIQPAKLEDSAVYLCASSSNPDSYEQYFGPGTRLTVT.

This chain links TRBV5-1 with TRBJ1-4; 8 nucleotides agree with TRBD1. Per germline, CDR1 SGHRS and CDR2 YFSETQ. The junction had 8 bases not matched to a gene; V was cut back by 6 bases and J by 7 bases. This CDR3 is built from 14 residues. The CDR3 sequence is CASKSRTGSEKLFF. The DNA for the CDR3 is TGCGCCAGCAAATCTCGGACAGGGAGTGAAAAACTGTTTTTT. The full variable domain, with the rest looked up from reference TRBV5-1 and TRBJ1-4, is KAGVTQTPRYLIKTRGQQVTLSCSPISGHRSVSWYQQTPGQGLQFLFEYFSETQRNKGNFPGRFSGRQFSNSRSEMNVSTLELGDSALYLCASKSRTGSEKLFFGSGTQLSVL.

About this clone itself: A read error is possible here, since a much larger clone lies one base away. The V call is TRBV11-3, the J call TRBJ2-3, with 14 bases matching TRBD2. Germline V gives CDR1 SGHNT, CDR2 YENEEA. V lost 5 bases to trimming and J lost 5 bases; unmatched junction nucleotides: 6. The CDR3 is 16 residues long. CDR3 sequence reads: CASSPGLAGVGDTQYF. The CDR3 nucleotides read TGTGCCAGCAGCCCGGGACTAGCGGGAGTGGGAGATACGCAGTATTTT. Looking up the rest from reference TRBV11-3 and TRBJ2-3 gives the full variable domain: EAGVVQSPRYKIIEKKQPVAFWCNPISGHNTLYWYLQNLGQGPELLIRYENEEAVDDSQLPKDRFSAERLKGVDSTLKIQPAELGDSAVYLCASSPGLAGVGDTQYFGPGTRLTVL.

In DNA form, the CDR3 reads TGTGCCACCAGCAGAGTTTCCGGGACTAGCCTCTACGAGCAGTACTTC. Protein: CATSRVSGTSLYEQYF. This rearrangement joins TRBV15 to TRBJ2-7, with TRBD2 matching over 9 bases. Germline V gene sequence: CDR1 LNHNV, CDR2 YYDKDF (reference sequence). J lost 3 bases, V lost 1 base, and 7 bases had no gene match. CDR3 length equals 16 residues.

The genes are TRBV28 and TRBJ2-7, with a possible D match to TRBD2 (5 bases). Germline loops: CDR1 MDHEN, CDR2 SYDVKM. Trimming left V 6 bases short and J 4 bases short, with 16 bases between. This CDR3 has 14 residues. The CDR3 DNA reads TGTGCCAGCAGCCTCCCGGGGATTCCGTACGAGCAGTACTTC. It specifies CASSLPGIPYEQYF.

The chain has TRBV27 and TRBJ1-1; D is uncertain. Trimming cost V 2 bases and J 5 bases, with 15 bases left between them. There are 15 residues in the CDR3. Germline values: CDR1 MNHEY, CDR2 SMNVEV (reference sequence). The CDR3 DNA reads as TGTGCCAGCAGTTTACGCGGGTTAAGAGAAACTGAAGCTTTCTTT. Its protein is CASSLRGLRETEAFF.

The chain employs TRBV7-2 and TRBJ1-5; D gene uncertain. V was cut by 2 bases and J by 0 bases, with 5 bases left in between. The CDR3 sequence is 14 residues long. The germline V gene has CDR1 SGHTA and CDR2 FQGNSA. Here the CDR3 reads CASSLTYSNQPQHF. DNA for the CDR3: TGTGCCAGCAGCTTAACATATAGCAATCAGCCCCAGCATTTT.

This chain links TRBV7-2 with TRBJ1-1; D not certain. The germline V gene has CDR1 SGHTA and CDR2 FQGNSA. V lost 5 bases, J lost 1 base, and 17 bases lay in between. This CDR3 has 16 amino acids. The CDR3 spells CASSLSSGVGNTEAFF. CDR3 DNA sequence: TGTGCCAGCAGCCTATCGAGCGGTGTGGGGAACACTGAAGCTTTCTTT.

The chain employs TRBV7-2 and TRBJ2-3; TRBD2 matches at 13 bases. This CDR3 comprises 16 residues. The germline CDR1 and CDR2 sequences are SGHTA and FQGNSA. V was pared by 5 bases and J by 2 bases, with 4 bases of the junction left unmatched. The CDR3 sequence: CASSEGLAGDTDTQYF. The CDR3 nucleotides read TGTGCCAGCAGCGAAGGACTAGCGGGAGACACAGATACGCAGTATTTT.

This clone was seen only once. The V and J genes are TRBV29-1 and TRBJ1-1; 7 bases line up with TRBD1. V was clipped by 3 bases and J by 6 bases; unmatched bases: 7. Germline V gene sequence: CDR1 SQVTM, CDR2 ANQGSEA. This CDR3 has 13 residues. The CDR3 DNA is TGCAGCGTTGATAGTGACAGGGCCGCTGAAGCTTTCTTT. As protein: CSVDSDRAAEAFF.